The clone carrying this T cell receptor beta chain has at least ten counts. Its antigen is as yet unknown. The data belong to a study of T cells in Graves' hyperthyroidism and ophthalmopathy. Study findings and constraints: With a median lead of approximately 6 months before onset, the model predicted ophthalmopathy. Blood also contained most expanded thyroid clonotypes above 0.001.

Amplification of TCR beta CDR3 regions used RNA as the template. The HTBI primer set drove a first-round RT-PCR of the TCR CDR3. TCRdb ran MiXCR on the multiplex PCR reads and lists one entry per CDR3 protein. Of 350,000 to 500,000 distinct CDR3 sequences in the sample, roughly 13% were seen once. Looked up from germline, CDR1 is GTSNPN and CDR2 is SVGIG (reference sequence). Trimming stripped 5 bases from V and 1 base from J, with 11 bases between. This CDR3 comprises 13 residues. Using over 8.5 ml of fresh peripheral blood, PBMCs were prepared. The specimen sequenced was blood. The TCR comes from a woman between 18 and 30 years old with Graves' hyperthyroidism. V gene TRBV30 combines with J gene TRBJ1-1, with D possibly matching TRBD1 (5 bases). The CDR3 spells CAWGGLGNTEAFF. CDR3 DNA sequence: TGTGCCTGGGGGGGTCTCGGGAACACTGAAGCTTTCTTT.